Listed below are T cell receptor beta chains from one sample, sequenced in a study of blood T cell repertoires in COVID-19. TCRdb's table, derived via immunoSEQ multiplex PCR, lists solely in-frame clones and lacks some. The sample has roughly 260,000 clones; 80% to 90% are singletons. Sequencing input: peripheral blood. The receptor source for this set is a woman aged 45-60 years with acute or convalescent COVID-19. CDR3s include the opening cysteine and the closing phenylalanine or tryptophan. The D gene is left open where the match is weak. The size of a clone is reported for some rows only, either as once, few or many, or as a class for expanded clones.

j_call,clone_size,d_call,v_call,cdr3_nt,cdr3_aa
TRBJ2-1,.,TRBD2,TRBV3-1/TRBV3-2,TGTGCCAGCAGCCAATGGCTGGGTAGCGGGAGGGCTTACAATGAGCAGTTCTTC,CASSQWLGSGRAYNEQFF
TRBJ2-1,.,TRBD2,TRBV6-2/TRBV6-3,TGTGCCAGCAGTTACTCTGCTAGCGGGAGGGACTACAATGAGCAGTTCTTC,CASSYSASGRDYNEQFF
TRBJ2-7,.,.,TRBV24-1,TGTGCCACCAGTGCCTTGGGGGTAGGGGGTTTTTACGAGCAGTACTTC,CATSALGVGGFYEQYF
TRBJ1-6,once,TRBD1,TRBV24-1,TGTGCCACCAGTGAGGGACAGACCTTTTCACCCCTCCACTTT,CATSEGQTFSPLHF
TRBJ2-7,.,.,TRBV10-3,TGTGCCATCAGTGAGCCACGACAGGTTTATAGCGAGCAGTACTTC,CAISEPRQVYSEQYF
TRBJ2-2,once,TRBD2,TRBV7-3,TGTGCCAGCAGCCGACTAGCGGGAAACACCGGGGAGCTGTTTTTT,CASSRLAGNTGELFF
TRBJ1-3,.,TRBD1,TRBV18,TGTGCCAGCTCACCACCGAACAGGGGATCTGGAAACACCATATATTTT,CASSPPNRGSGNTIYF
TRBJ2-3,.,TRBD1,TRBV6-5,TGTGCCAGCGGGGGGACAGGGAAGACAGATACGCAGTATTTT,CASGGTGKTDTQYF
TRBJ2-1,few,.,TRBV5-4,TGTGCCAGCAGCTTGGGTACTAGTTACAATGAGCAGTTCTTC,CASSLGTSYNEQFF
TRBJ1-5,.,TRBD1,TRBV19,TGTGCCAGCTCAAGGACAGGGGCTAGACAGCCCCAGCATTTT,CASSRTGARQPQHF
TRBJ2-7,.,TRBD2,TRBV28,TGTGCCAGCAGATCCGACCTAGCGGGCCGACCCTACGAGCAGTACTTC,CASRSDLAGRPYEQYF
TRBJ2-2,.,.,TRBV5-1,TGCGCCAGCAGCTTGGACACGAACACCGGGGAGCTGTTTTTT,CASSLDTNTGELFF
TRBJ1-2,.,.,TRBV18,TGTGCCAGCACAGCAACAGCAAGAGACTATGGCTACACCTTC,CASTATARDYGYTF
TRBJ1-1,once,.,TRBV5-4,TGTGCCAGCAGCCCCAAGAGGGAAAGGAACACTGAAGCTTTCTTT,CASSPKRERNTEAFF
TRBJ1-4,.,.,TRBV6-4,TGTGCCAGTGCCCTCGGGGTGGGTGAAAAACTGTTTTTT,CASALGVGEKLFF
TRBJ2-7,.,.,TRBV15,TGTGCCACCAGCAGAGATGTGAACAGGGCCTACGAGCAGTACTTC,CATSRDVNRAYEQYF
TRBJ2-7,.,TRBD2,TRBV2,TGTGCCAGCGGGGGGAGTAGCGGGACTTCTTCTTTGTACGAGCAGTACTTC,CASGGSSGTSSLYEQYF
TRBJ2-1,.,TRBD1,TRBV5-1,TGCGCCAGCAGCTTGCGGACAGGTGACAATGAGCAGTTCTTC,CASSLRTGDNEQFF
TRBJ1-6,.,.,TRBV5-1,TGCGCCAGCAGCTCCCTAAATTCACCCCTCCACTTT,CASSSLNSPLHF
TRBJ2-1,.,TRBD2,TRBV29-1,TGCAGCGTTACCCTGACTAGCGGGGGATACAATGAGCAGTTCTTC,CSVTLTSGGYNEQFF
TRBJ2-7,.,.,TRBV27,TGTGCCAGCAGTCGAGGGCCACAGTTTGCCCTAAGCTCCTACGAGCAGTACTTC,CASSRGPQFALSSYEQYF
TRBJ1-5,.,.,TRBV19,TGTGCCAGTAGTCACAGGGAAAGTGAGCCCCAGCATTTT,CASSHRESEPQHF
TRBJ2-1,.,TRBD2,TRBV28,TGTGCCAGCAGACCCCTAGCGGATCCTTACAATGAGCAGTTCTTC,CASRPLADPYNEQFF
TRBJ2-1,.,.,TRBV12-5,TGTGCTAGTGGACTCAATGAGCAGTTCTTC,CASGLNEQFF
TRBJ2-1,.,.,TRBV7-9,TGTGCCAGCTCGACTGGAGCCTACAATGAGCAGTTCTTC,CASSTGAYNEQFF
TRBJ2-2,.,.,TRBV9,TGTGCCAGCAGCCCCCACAGGGTTCCCGGGGAGCTGTTTTTT,CASSPHRVPGELFF
TRBJ1-1,.,TRBD1,TRBV9,TGTGCCAGCAGCGTAGGGTTGGGACAGGGCCGCTTGAACACTGAAGCTTTCTTT,CASSVGLGQGRLNTEAFF
TRBJ2-7,.,.,TRBV30,TGTGCCTGGAGTGTATCTACCTACGAGCAGTACTTC,CAWSVSTYEQYF
TRBJ1-3,.,TRBD1,TRBV30,TGTGCCTGGAGTGGGGGACAGGGGTTTTACACCATATATTTT,CAWSGGQGFYTIYF
TRBJ1-1,.,.,TRBV18,TGTGCCAGCTCATCAAACAGAGATGAAGCTTTCTTT,CASSSNRDEAFF
TRBJ1-1,.,.,TRBV27,TGTGCCAGCAGTTTCGGACAAGGCAACACTGAAGCTTTCTTT,CASSFGQGNTEAFF
TRBJ2-1,.,TRBD2,TRBV5-5,TGTGCCAGCAGCTTGAACAGCGGGATGAGCTCCTACAATGAGCAGTTCTTC,CASSLNSGMSSYNEQFF
TRBJ2-5,.,.,TRBV6-5,TGTGCCAGCAGACCTACTACGACGGGGACCCAGTACTTC,CASRPTTTGTQYF
TRBJ2-7,.,TRBD1,TRBV2,TGTGCCAGCAGTGGACTCCGGGACAGGGGGTCCTACGAGCAGTACTTC,CASSGLRDRGSYEQYF
TRBJ2-7,.,.,TRBV7-2,TGTGCCAGCAGCTTCGCCAGGGGTCCGAGTGAGCAGTACTTC,CASSFARGPSEQYF
TRBJ1-6,.,.,TRBV3-1/TRBV3-2,TGTGCCAGCAGCCAGAAGACAGGAAGGGATTCACCCCTCCACTTT,CASSQKTGRDSPLHF
TRBJ1-2,.,.,TRBV7-9,TGTGCCAGCAGCTTTGCGGGTTCTCGAACGCCTGCTAACTATGGCTACACCTTC,CASSFAGSRTPANYGYTF
TRBJ2-5,.,.,TRBV29-1,TGCAGCGTTGAAGATCGGGAGACAGCCCAAGAGACCCAGTACTTC,CSVEDRETAQETQYF
TRBJ2-7,.,TRBD2,TRBV10-3,TGTGCCAGCGGGGGGGACTCCTACGAGCAGTACTTC,CASGGDSYEQYF
TRBJ1-6,.,TRBD1,TRBV19,TGTGCCAGTAGTCTATCGGGACAGCCAAATTCACCCCTCCACTTT,CASSLSGQPNSPLHF
TRBJ2-1,.,TRBD2,TRBV5-1,TGCGCCAGCCTCCCGGGAGCGGGAGGGATTAGGGAGCAGTTCTTC,CASLPGAGGIREQFF
TRBJ1-2,.,TRBD1,TRBV6-5,TGTGCCAGCAGGACAGGGTTGGGTGGCTACACCTTC,CASRTGLGGYTF
TRBJ2-1,.,.,TRBV28,TGTGCCAGCAGGTATTACAATGAGCAGTTCTTC,CASRYYNEQFF
TRBJ2-3,.,TRBD1,TRBV7-9,TGTGCCAGCAGCCGAACTTCACAGGGGGCGACAGATACGCAGTATTTT,CASSRTSQGATDTQYF
TRBJ1-1,.,TRBD1,TRBV6-5,TGTGCCAGCAGCCCCGGACAGGGGGTAACTGAAGCTTTCTTT,CASSPGQGVTEAFF
TRBJ2-1,.,TRBD2,TRBV24-1,TGTGCCACGTCTGGGACCCGACTAGCGGGAGACAATGAGCAGTTCTTC,CATSGTRLAGDNEQFF
TRBJ2-1,.,.,TRBV7-8,TGTGCCAGCAGCTTTGCCCGGGTCAATGAGCAGTTCTTC,CASSFARVNEQFF
TRBJ1-2,.,.,TRBV6-5,TGTGCCAGCAGTTCGGAGTCCAGACACTATGGCTACACCTTC,CASSSESRHYGYTF
TRBJ1-1,.,.,TRBV5-1,TGCGCCAGCAGCGCCGCCGGGGTGAACACTGAAGCTTTCTTT,CASSAAGVNTEAFF
TRBJ2-1,.,.,TRBV30,TGTGCCTGGAGACTAGTCGGCAATGAGCAGTTCTTC,CAWRLVGNEQFF
TRBJ1-3,.,TRBD1,TRBV27,TGTGCCAGCAGTACGTCCTACAGGGGCCTCTCTGGAAACACCATATATTTT,CASSTSYRGLSGNTIYF
TRBJ2-3,.,.,TRBV30,TGTGCCTGGAGGCAGGGTGGAGGGACAGATACGCAGTATTTT,CAWRQGGGTDTQYF
TRBJ2-1,few,TRBD2,TRBV5-1,TGCGCCAGCAGCTTGGTTCCGCGGGAGGGCAATGAGCAGTTCTTC,CASSLVPREGNEQFF